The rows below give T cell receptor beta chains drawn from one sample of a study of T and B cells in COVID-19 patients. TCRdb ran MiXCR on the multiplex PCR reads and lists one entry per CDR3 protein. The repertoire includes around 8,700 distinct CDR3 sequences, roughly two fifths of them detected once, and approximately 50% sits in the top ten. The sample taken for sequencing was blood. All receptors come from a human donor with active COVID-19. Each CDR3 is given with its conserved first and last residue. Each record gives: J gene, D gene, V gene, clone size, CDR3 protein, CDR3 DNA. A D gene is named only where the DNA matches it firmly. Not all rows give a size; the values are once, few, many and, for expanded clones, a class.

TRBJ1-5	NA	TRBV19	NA	CASSIDPGQPQHF	TGTGCCAGTAGTATAGATCCGGGGCAGCCCCAGCATTTT
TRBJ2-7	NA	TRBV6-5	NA	CACGELASYEQYF	TGTGCCTGCGGGGAACTAGCTTCTTACGAGCAGTACTTC
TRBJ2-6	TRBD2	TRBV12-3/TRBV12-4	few	CASRALAGGSGANVLTF	TGTGCCAGCAGGGCACTAGCGGGAGGATCTGGGGCCAACGTCCTGACTTTC
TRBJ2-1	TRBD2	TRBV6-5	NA	CASSWIAGVSYNEQFF	TGTGCCAGCAGTTGGATAGCGGGGGTATCCTACAATGAGCAGTTCTTC
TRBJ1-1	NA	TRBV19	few	CASSMGGGREAFF	TGTGCCAGTAGTATGGGAGGCGGGAGAGAAGCTTTCTTT
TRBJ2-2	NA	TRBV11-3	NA	CASSSLGATGELFF	TGTGCCAGCAGCTCCCTAGGGGCCACCGGGGAGCTGTTTTTT
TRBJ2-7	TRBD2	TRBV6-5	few	CASSYSGTSGRGYEQYF	TGTGCCAGCAGTTACTCTGGGACTAGCGGGAGAGGATACGAGCAGTACTTC
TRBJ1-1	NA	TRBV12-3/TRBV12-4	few	CASSFRVNTEAFF	TGTGCCAGCAGTTTTCGGGTGAACACTGAAGCTTTCTTT
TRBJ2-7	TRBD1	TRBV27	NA	CASSFTGGSAEQYF	TGTGCCAGCAGTTTTACAGGGGGATCGGCGGAGCAGTACTTC
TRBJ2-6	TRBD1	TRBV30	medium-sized	CAWSGQGPNVLTF	TGTGCCTGGAGTGGACAGGGCCCCAACGTCCTGACTTTC
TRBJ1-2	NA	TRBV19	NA	CASSPDRDYGYTF	TGTGCCAGTAGTCCGGACAGAGACTATGGCTACACCTTC
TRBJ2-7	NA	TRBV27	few	CASSSPPDEQYF	TGTGCCAGCAGTTCCCCCCCCGACGAGCAGTACTTC
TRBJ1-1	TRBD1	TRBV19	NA	CASSRRPGQGLNTEAFF	TGTGCCAGTAGTAGGCGGCCCGGACAGGGGTTGAACACTGAAGCTTTCTTT
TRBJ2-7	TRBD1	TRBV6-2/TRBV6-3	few	CASSYYAGTAYEQYF	TGTGCCAGCAGTTACTACGCAGGGACAGCTTACGAGCAGTACTTC
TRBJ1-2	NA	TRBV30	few	CAWADGSNYGYTF	TGTGCCTGGGCGGACGGGTCTAACTATGGCTACACCTTC
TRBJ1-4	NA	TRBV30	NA	CAWSVAGIHEKLFF	TGTGCCTGGAGTGTAGCAGGGATACATGAAAAACTGTTTTTT
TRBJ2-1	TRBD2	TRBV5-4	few	CASSLRSGGAPHNEQFF	TGTGCCAGCAGCTTGCGTAGCGGGGGGGCCCCCCACAATGAGCAGTTCTTC
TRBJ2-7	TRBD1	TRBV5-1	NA	CASSPRQGAHYEQYF	TGTGCCAGCAGCCCTCGACAGGGGGCCCACTACGAGCAGTACTTC
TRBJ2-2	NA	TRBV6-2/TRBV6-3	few	CASERTGELFF	TGTGCCAGCGAAAGGACCGGGGAGCTGTTTTTT
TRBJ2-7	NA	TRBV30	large	CAWASGTGNYEQYF	TGTGCCTGGGCCTCCGGGACGGGAAACTACGAGCAGTACTTC
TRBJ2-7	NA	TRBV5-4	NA	CASSHERARGEQYF	TGTGCCAGCAGTCATGAGCGTGCCCGAGGCGAGCAGTACTTC
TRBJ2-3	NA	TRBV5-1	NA	CASSIMTGRSTDTQYF	TGCGCCAGCAGCATCATGACCGGGAGAAGCACAGATACGCAGTATTTT
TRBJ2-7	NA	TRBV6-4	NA	CASSEAETYEQYF	TGTGCCAGCAGTGAAGCTGAAACCTACGAGCAGTACTTC
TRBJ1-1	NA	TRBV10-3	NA	CAIASSSEAFF	TGTGCCATCGCGTCGAGCAGTGAAGCTTTCTTT
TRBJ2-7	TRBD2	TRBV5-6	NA	CASSRSGNSYEQYF	TGTGCCAGCAGCCGTAGCGGGAACTCCTACGAGCAGTACTTC
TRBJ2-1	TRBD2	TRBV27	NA	CASSSRTSGYNEQFF	TGTGCCAGCAGTTCAAGGACTAGCGGGTACAATGAGCAGTTCTTC
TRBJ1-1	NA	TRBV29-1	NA	CSFLSHANEAFF	TGCAGCTTCCTCTCCCACGCAAATGAAGCTTTCTTT
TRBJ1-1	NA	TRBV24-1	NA	CATSDGGKAFF	TGTGCCACCAGTGATGGGGGTAAAGCTTTCTTT
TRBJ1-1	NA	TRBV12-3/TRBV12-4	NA	CASSPIWGFAEAFF	TGTGCCAGCAGTCCAATCTGGGGGTTCGCTGAAGCTTTCTTT
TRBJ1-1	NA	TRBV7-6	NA	CASSPSGVAEAFF	TGTGCCAGCAGCCCCTCAGGGGTGGCTGAAGCTTTCTTT
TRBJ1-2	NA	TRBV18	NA	CASSPPRAGTFYGYTF	TGTGCCAGCTCACCACCCCGGGCAGGGACCTTCTATGGCTACACCTTC
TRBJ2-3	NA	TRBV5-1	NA	CASSLGRLSIDTQYF	TGCGCCAGCAGCTTGGGGCGTCTAAGCATAGATACGCAGTATTTT
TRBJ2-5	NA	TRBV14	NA	CASSRDRKETQYF	TGTGCCAGCAGCCGGGACCGCAAAGAGACCCAGTACTTC
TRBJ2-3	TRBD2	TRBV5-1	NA	CASSANLGGLPTSTDTQYF	TGCGCCAGCAGCGCCAACCTCGGGGGACTACCCACTAGCACAGATACGCAGTATTTT
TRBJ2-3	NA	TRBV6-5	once	CASKGYSTDTQYF	TGTGCCAGCAAGGGCTACAGCACAGATACGCAGTATTTT
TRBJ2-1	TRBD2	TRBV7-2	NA	CASTSWLAGGVSEQFF	TGTGCCAGCACCTCATGGCTAGCGGGAGGGGTAAGTGAGCAGTTCTTC
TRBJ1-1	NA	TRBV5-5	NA	CASSLVGTEAFF	TGTGCCAGCAGCTTGGTCGGAACTGAAGCTTTCTTT
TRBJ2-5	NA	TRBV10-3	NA	CAISESQQWIQETQYF	TGTGCCATCAGTGAGTCGCAACAGTGGATCCAAGAGACCCAGTACTTC
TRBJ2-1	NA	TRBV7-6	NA	CASSFRQMGVGDEQFF	TGTGCCAGCAGCTTTAGACAGATGGGAGTGGGCGATGAGCAGTTCTTC
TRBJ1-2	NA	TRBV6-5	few	CASSYGQTLNSYGYTF	TGTGCCAGCAGTTACGGGCAGACCCTAAATTCCTATGGCTACACCTTC
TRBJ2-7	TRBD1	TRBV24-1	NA	CATSDSGQGSSYEQYF	TGTGCCACCAGTGATTCCGGACAGGGAAGCTCCTACGAGCAGTACTTC
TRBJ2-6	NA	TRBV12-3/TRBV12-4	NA	CASSSGGSGANVLTF	TGTGCCAGCAGTTCAGGGGGGTCTGGGGCCAACGTCCTGACTTTC
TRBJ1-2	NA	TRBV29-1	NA	CSVVGAYGYTF	TGCAGCGTTGTGGGCGCCTATGGCTACACCTTC
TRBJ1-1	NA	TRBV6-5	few	CASSYSHVNTEAFF	TGTGCCAGCAGTTACTCGCATGTGAACACTGAAGCTTTCTTT
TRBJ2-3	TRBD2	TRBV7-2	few	CASSFRTSFPQDTQYF	TGTGCCAGCAGCTTTAGGACTAGCTTCCCCCAAGATACGCAGTATTTT
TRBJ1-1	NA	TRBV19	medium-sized	CASIDEGMNTEAFF	TGTGCCAGTATAGATGAGGGCATGAACACTGAAGCTTTCTTT
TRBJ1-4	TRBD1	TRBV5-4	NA	CASSLRQGGEKLFF	TGTGCCAGCAGCTTGCGACAGGGGGGAGAAAAACTGTTTTTT
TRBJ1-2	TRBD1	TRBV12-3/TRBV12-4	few	CASSLQGGGYTF	TGTGCCAGCAGTTTACAGGGGGGTGGCTACACCTTC
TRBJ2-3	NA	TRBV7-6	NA	CASSSSSGTDTQYF	TGTGCCAGCAGCTCCTCTTCGGGGACAGATACGCAGTATTTT
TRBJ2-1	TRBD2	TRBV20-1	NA	CSASRRGGYNEQFF	TGCAGTGCTAGTCGTCGCGGGGGCTACAATGAGCAGTTCTTC
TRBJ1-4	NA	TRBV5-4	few	CASSLGGVANEKLFF	TGTGCCAGCAGCTTGGGGGGCGTAGCTAATGAAAAACTGTTTTTT
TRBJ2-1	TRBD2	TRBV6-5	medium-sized	CASSKRGPNEQFF	TGTGCCAGCAGTAAGCGGGGTCCGAATGAGCAGTTCTTC